The present entry profiles one T cell receptor beta chain with its context. The method was immunoSEQ multiplex PCR; TCRdb's version includes in-frame clones alone and lacks a portion of them. The table has about 22,000 clones, around 65% seen once. This sample was included in a study of PD-1 blockade in classical Hodgkin lymphoma. The V and J ends lost 0 bases and 3 bases respectively, with 5 bases between them. CDR1 and CDR2 (germline): SGHAT, FQNNGV. The CDR3 has 14 amino acids. With no exception, relapse followed autologous stem cell transplantation in all patients, and brentuximab vedotin exposure varied.

The source material was peripheral blood mononuclear cells (PBMCs), sampled at baseline. This TCR came from a human donor with classical Hodgkin lymphoma. This chain joins TRBV11-2 and TRBJ2-2; no clear D. CDR3 amino acids: CASSLEADTGELFF. CDR3 coding DNA: TGTGCCAGCAGCTTAGAGGCCGACACCGGGGAGCTGTTTTTT. Based on the CDR3 plus reference TRBV11-2 and TRBJ2-2, the full variable domain is EAGVAQSPRYKIIEKRQSVAFWCNPISGHATLYWYQQILGQGPKLLIQFQNNGVVDDSQLPKDRFSAERLKGVDSTLKIQPAKLEDSAVYLCASSLEADTGELFFGEGSRLTVL.